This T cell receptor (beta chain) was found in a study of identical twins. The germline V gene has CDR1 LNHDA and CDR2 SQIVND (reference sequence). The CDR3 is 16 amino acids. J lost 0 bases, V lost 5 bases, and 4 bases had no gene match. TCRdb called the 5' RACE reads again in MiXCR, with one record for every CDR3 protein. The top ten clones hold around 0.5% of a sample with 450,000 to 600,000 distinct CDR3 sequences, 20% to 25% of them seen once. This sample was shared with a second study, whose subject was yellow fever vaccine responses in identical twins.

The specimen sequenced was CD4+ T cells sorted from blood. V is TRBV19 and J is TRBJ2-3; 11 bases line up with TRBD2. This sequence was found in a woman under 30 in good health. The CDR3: CASSPGLAASTDTQYF. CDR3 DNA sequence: TGTGCCAGTAGTCCGGGACTAGCGGCTAGCACAGATACGCAGTATTTT.